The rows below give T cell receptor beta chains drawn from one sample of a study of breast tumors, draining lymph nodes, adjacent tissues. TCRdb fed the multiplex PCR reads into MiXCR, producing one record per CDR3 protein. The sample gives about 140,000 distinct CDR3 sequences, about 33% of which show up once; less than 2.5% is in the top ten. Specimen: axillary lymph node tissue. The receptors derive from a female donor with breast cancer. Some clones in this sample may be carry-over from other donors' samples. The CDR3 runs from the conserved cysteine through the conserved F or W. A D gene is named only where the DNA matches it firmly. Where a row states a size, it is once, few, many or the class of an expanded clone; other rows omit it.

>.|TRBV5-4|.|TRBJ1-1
CASSLPKSPEAFF
TGTGCCAGCAGCTTGCCAAAATCCCCTGAAGCTTTCTTT
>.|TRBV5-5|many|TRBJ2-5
CASSLGLGRGTWETQYF
TGTGCCAGCAGCTTGGGTCTTGGCAGGGGTACATGGGAGACCCAGTACTTC
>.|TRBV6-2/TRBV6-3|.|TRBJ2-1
CASSKNLQKNNEQFF
TGTGCCAGCAGTAAAAACTTACAAAAAAACAATGAGCAGTTCTTC
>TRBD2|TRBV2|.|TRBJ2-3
CASSTVAGGSTDTQYF
TGTGCCAGCAGTACCGTAGCGGGAGGGAGCACAGATACGCAGTATTTT
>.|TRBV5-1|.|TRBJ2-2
CASIPTGGITGELFF
TGCGCCAGCATACCGACAGGAGGTATCACTGGGGAGCTGTTTTTT
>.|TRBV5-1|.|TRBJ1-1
CASSLGQFMNTEAFF
TGCGCCAGCAGCTTAGGACAGTTCATGAACACTGAAGCTTTCTTT
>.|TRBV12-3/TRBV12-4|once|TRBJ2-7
CASSGLRASRGSYEQYF
TGTGCCAGCAGTGGTCTTCGCGCCAGCAGGGGCTCCTACGAGCAGTACTTC
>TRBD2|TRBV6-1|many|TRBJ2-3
CASTTGGGWSTDTQYF
TGTGCCAGCACCACCGGGGGAGGGTGGAGCACAGATACGCAGTATTTT
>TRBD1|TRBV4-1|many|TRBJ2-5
CASSQGDRDQETQYF
TGCGCCAGCAGCCAGGGTGACAGGGACCAAGAGACCCAGTACTTC
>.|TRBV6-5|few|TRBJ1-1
CASSEAQHEAFF
TGTGCCAGCAGTGAAGCCCAACATGAAGCTTTCTTT
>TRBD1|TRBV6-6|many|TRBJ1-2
CASNLQGIWLYGYTF
TGTGCCAGCAACTTACAGGGGATCTGGCTCTATGGCTACACCTTC
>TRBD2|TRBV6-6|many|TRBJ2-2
CASSISGGDTGELFF
TGTGCCAGCAGTATTAGCGGGGGAGACACCGGGGAGCTGTTTTTT
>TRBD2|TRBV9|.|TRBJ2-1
CASSVGLAGGGNEQFF
TGTGCCAGCAGCGTAGGACTAGCGGGGGGAGGTAATGAGCAGTTCTTC
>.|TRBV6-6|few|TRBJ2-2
CASSYSWRADTGELFF
TGTGCCAGCAGTTACTCTTGGAGGGCAGACACCGGGGAGCTGTTTTTT
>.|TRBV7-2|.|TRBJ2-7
CASSLVGGGTGRYEQHF
.
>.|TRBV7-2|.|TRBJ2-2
CASSLSLGPGELFF
TGTGCCAGCAGCTTATCTCTTGGGCCCGGGGAGCTGTTTTTT
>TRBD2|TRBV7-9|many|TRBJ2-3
CASSTVQSGTTTDTQYF
TGTGCCAGCAGCACCGTTCAATCCGGGACTACCACAGATACGCAGTATTTT
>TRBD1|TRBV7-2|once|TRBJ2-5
CASSLPQGTGGEYQETQYF
TGTGCCAGCAGCTTACCGCAGGGGACAGGGGGGGAGTACCAAGAGACCCAGTACTTC
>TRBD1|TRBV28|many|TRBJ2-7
CASSPTGTGTIEQYF
TGTGCCAGCAGCCCTACCGGGACAGGGACCATCGAGCAGTACTTC
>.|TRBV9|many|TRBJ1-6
CASSSRGLNSPLHF
TGTGCCAGCAGCTCCCGGGGACTTAATTCACCCCTCCACTTT
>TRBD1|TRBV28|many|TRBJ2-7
CASTPGGDYEQYF
TGTGCCAGCACCCCAGGGGGCGATTACGAGCAGTACTTC
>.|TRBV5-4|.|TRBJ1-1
CASSLALTRGMNTEAFF
TGTGCCAGCAGCTTGGCCTTGACGAGGGGCATGAACACTGAAGCTTTCTTT
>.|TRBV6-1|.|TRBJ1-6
CASSNTGQGNSPLHF
TGTGCCAGCAGTAATACTGGCCAGGGGAATTCACCCCTCCACTTT
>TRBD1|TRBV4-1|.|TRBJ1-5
CASSITGGGFLRQPQHF
TGCGCCAGCAGCATTACAGGGGGGGGTTTTCTTCGGCAGCCCCAGCATTTT
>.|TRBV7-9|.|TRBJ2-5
CASSDSGDQETQYF
TGTGCCAGCAGCGATTCAGGGGACCAAGAGACCCAGTACTTC
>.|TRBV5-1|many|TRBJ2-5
CASSSFQETQYF
TGCGCCAGCAGCTCCTTCCAAGAGACCCAGTACTTC
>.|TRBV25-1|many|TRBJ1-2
CASLTGKGGYTF
TGTGCCAGCCTGACTGGGAAGGGGGGCTACACCTTC
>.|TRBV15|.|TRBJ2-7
CATSRDRGQSYEQYF
TGTGCCACCAGCAGAGATCGAGGACAGTCCTACGAGCAGTACTTC
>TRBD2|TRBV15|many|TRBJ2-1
CATSTRLAGARDEQFF
TGTGCCACCAGCACAAGATTAGCGGGGGCAAGGGATGAGCAGTTCTTC
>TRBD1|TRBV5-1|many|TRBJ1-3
CASSRDSDSGDTIYF
TGCGCCAGCAGCCGGGACAGCGACTCTGGAGACACCATATATTTT
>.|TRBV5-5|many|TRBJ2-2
CASSFGQYTGELFF
TGTGCCAGCAGCTTCGGGCAGTACACCGGGGAGCTGTTTTTT
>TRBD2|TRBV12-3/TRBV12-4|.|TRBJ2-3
CASSPTGVAGGTDTQYF
TGTGCCAGCAGTCCCACCGGGGTAGCGGGGGGCACAGATACGCAGTATTTT
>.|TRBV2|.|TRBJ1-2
CASSDSGRGYTF
TGTGCCAGCAGTGATTCCGGTCGGGGCTACACCTTC
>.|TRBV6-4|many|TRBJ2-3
CASSEGPGGNTQYF
TGTGCCAGCAGTGAGGGGCCAGGAGGGAATACGCAGTATTTT
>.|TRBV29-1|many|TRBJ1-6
CSVRGESAGSPLHF
TGCAGCGTTCGGGGAGAGTCGGCGGGGTCACCCCTCCACTTT
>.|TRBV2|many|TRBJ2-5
CASGWGTQQETQYF
TGTGCCAGTGGGTGGGGGACACAACAAGAGACCCAGTACTTC
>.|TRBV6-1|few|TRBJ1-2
CASSQEEWTVYGYTF
TGTGCCAGCAGTCAAGAAGAATGGACAGTCTATGGCTACACCTTC
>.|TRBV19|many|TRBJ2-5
CASSSAGVRETQYF
TGTGCCAGTAGTTCGGCCGGGGTACGGGAGACCCAGTACTTC
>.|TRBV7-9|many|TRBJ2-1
CASSLTGVSYNEQFF
TGTGCCAGCAGCCTAACGGGGGTCTCCTACAATGAGCAGTTCTTC
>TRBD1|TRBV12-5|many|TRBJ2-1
CASGSFLGQKPNNEQFF
TGTGCTAGTGGTTCCTTCCTGGGACAGAAGCCCAACAATGAGCAGTTCTTC
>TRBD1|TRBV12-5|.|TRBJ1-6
CASGRRDRVGPLHF
TGTGCTAGTGGGAGGCGGGACAGGGTTGGACCCCTCCACTTT
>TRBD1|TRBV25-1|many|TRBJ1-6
CASSDQGGHRGYSYNSPLHF
TGTGCCAGCAGTGATCAAGGTGGCCACAGGGGGTATTCTTATAATTCACCCCTCCACTTT
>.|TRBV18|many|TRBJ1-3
CASSPPGGSGNTIYF
TGTGCCAGCTCACCACCGGGTGGCTCTGGAAACACCATATATTTT
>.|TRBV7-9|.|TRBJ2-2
CASSYRGGRLFF
TGTGCCAGCAGTTACAGGGGAGGGCGGCTGTTTTTT
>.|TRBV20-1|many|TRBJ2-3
CSARGGERTQYF
TGCAGTGCTAGAGGAGGCGAGCGGACGCAGTATTTT
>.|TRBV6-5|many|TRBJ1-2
CAAGLAGYTF
TGTGCCGCAGGACTCGCTGGCTACACCTTC
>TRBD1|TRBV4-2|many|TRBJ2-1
CASSLESDRANEQFF
TGTGCCAGCAGCCTAGAAAGTGACAGGGCGAATGAGCAGTTCTTC
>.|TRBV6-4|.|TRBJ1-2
CASSEEGEGYTF
TGTGCCAGCAGTGAGGAGGGGGAAGGCTACACCTTC
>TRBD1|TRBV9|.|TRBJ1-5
CASSTYRGHSNQPQHF
TGTGCCAGCAGCACTTACAGGGGGCATAGCAATCAGCCCCAGCATTTT
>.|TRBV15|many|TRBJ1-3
CATSNDKGISGNTIYF
TGTGCCACCAGCAATGACAAGGGCATCTCTGGAAACACCATATATTTT
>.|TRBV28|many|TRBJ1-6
CASSRASSYNSPLHF
TGTGCCAGCAGCCGAGCCAGCTCCTATAATTCACCCCTCCACTTT
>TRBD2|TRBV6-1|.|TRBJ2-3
CASRPGGGGDTQYF
TGTGCCAGCAGACCGGGAGGCGGGGGAGATACGCAGTATTTT
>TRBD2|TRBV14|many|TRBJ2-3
CASSPRILAGGTDTQYF
TGTGCCAGCAGTCCACGAATACTAGCGGGGGGGACAGATACGCAGTATTTT
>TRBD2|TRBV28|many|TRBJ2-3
CASSFSPSGRGDTQYF
TGTGCCAGCAGTTTTTCCCCTAGCGGCAGAGGTGATACGCAGTATTTT
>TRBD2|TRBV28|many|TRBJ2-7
CASKRGGLEGYEQYF
TGTGCCAGCAAACGGGGCGGACTAGAAGGGTACGAGCAGTACTTC